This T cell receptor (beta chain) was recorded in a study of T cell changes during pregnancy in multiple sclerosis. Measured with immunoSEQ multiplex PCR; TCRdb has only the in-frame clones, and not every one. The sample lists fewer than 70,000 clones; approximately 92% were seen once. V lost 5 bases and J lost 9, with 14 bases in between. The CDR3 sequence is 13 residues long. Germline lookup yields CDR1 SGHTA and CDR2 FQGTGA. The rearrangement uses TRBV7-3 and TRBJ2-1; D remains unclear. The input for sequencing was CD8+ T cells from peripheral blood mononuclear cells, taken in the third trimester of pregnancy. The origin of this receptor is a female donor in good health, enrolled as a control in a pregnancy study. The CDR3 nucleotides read TGTGCCAGCAGCCGTTTACCGGCGGTTGAGCAGTTCTTC. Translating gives CASSRLPAVEQFF.